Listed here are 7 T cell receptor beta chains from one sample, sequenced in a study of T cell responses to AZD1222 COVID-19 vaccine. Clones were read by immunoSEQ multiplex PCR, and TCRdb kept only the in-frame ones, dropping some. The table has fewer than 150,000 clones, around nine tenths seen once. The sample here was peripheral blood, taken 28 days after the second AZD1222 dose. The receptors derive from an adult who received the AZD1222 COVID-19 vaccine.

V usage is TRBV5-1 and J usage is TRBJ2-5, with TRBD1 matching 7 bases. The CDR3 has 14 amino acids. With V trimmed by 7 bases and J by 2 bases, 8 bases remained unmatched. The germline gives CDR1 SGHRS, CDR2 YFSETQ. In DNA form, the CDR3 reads TGCGCCAGCGGATCTGGACAGGCTCAAGAGACCCAGTACTTC. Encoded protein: CASGSGQAQETQYF.

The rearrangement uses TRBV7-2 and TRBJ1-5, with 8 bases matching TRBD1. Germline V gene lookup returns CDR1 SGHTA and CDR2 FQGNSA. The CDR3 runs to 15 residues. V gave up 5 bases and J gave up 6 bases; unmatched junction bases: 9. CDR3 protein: CASSPQTGEGQPQHF. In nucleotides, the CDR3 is TGTGCCAGCAGCCCACAGACAGGGGAGGGTCAGCCCCAGCATTTT. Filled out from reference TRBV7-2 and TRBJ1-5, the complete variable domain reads GAGVSQSPSNKVTEKGKDVELRCDPISGHTALYWYRQSLGQGLEFLIYFQGNSAPDKSGLPSDRFSAERTGGSVSTLTIQRTQQEDSAVYLCASSPQTGEGQPQHFGDGTRLSIL.

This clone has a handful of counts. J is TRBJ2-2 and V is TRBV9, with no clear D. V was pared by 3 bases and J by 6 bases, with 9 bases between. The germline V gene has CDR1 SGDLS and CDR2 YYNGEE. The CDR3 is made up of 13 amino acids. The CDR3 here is CASSGGPSGELFF. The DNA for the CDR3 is TGTGCCAGCAGCGGCGGACCTTCCGGGGAGCTGTTTTTT.

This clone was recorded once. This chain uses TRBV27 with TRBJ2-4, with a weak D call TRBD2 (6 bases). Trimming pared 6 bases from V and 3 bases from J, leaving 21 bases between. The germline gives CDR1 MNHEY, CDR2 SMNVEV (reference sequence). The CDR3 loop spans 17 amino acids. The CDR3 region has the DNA TGTGCCAGCAGGCCCACCGGGACTGCGGCGGTCAAAAACATTCAGTACTTC. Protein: CASRPTGTAAVKNIQYF.

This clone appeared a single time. In nucleotides, the CDR3 is TGTGCCAGCTCTGGGGGGACTCCAGTAAATGAGCAGTTCTTC. This gives the protein CASSGGTPVNEQFF. The chain joins TRBV25-1 to TRBJ2-1; D may be TRBD2 (6 bases). The CDR3 consists of 14 residues. CDR1 MGHDK and CDR2 SYGVNS come from the germline V gene. Deletions cut 8 bases from V and 7 bases from J, with 18 bases between.

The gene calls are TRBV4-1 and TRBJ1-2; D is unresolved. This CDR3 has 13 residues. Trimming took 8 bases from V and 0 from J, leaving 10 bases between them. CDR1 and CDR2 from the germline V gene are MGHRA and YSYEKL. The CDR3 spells CASGSAANYGYTF. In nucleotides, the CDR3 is TGCGCCAGCGGGTCGGCAGCTAACTATGGCTACACCTTC.

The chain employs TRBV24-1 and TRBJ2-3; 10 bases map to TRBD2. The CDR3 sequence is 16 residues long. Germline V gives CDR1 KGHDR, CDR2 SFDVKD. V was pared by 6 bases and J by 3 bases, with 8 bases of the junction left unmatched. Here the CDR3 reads CATSKSSGSRTDTQYF. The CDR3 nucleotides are TGTGCCACCAGTAAATCTAGCGGGAGTCGAACAGATACGCAGTATTTT.